One sample yielded the 21 T cell receptor beta chains listed below, sequenced in a study of T cell responses to AZD1222 COVID-19 vaccine. Here immunoSEQ multiplex PCR was the method, and the copy in TCRdb shows in-frame clones only, minus some. The repertoire holds about 66,000 clones, around 74% seen once, with approximately 23% in the top ten. The sample here was peripheral blood, taken on day 0 of MenACWY control vaccination. These receptors all stem from an adult in good health.

V and J are TRBV7-6 and TRBJ1-4; D unresolved. The germline V gene encodes CDR1 SGHVS and CDR2 FNYEAQ. The V gene lost 5 bases and the J gene lost 4 bases, with 8 bases spanning the gap. The CDR3 spans 13 residues. Here the CDR3 DNA reads TGTGCCAGCAGCCGTGATTTTAATGAAAAACTGTTTTTT. Translating it yields CASSRDFNEKLFF.

This chain links TRBV7-9 with TRBJ1-6, with a tentative D call TRBD1 (6 bases). The CDR3 sequence is 15 residues long. From germline, CDR1 is SEHNR and CDR2 FQNEAQ (reference sequence). With 1 base removed from V and 6 bases from J, the gap between germline ends came to 10 bases. The CDR3 DNA is TGTGCCAGCAGCTTAGGGGCAGGGGTTAATTCACCCCTCCACTTT. This sequence encodes CASSLGAGVNSPLHF.

This chain connects TRBV29-1 to TRBJ1-4, with no clear D. Per the germline V gene, CDR1 is SQVTM and CDR2 is ANQGSEA. The CDR3 totals 13 residues. Trimming removed 7 bases at V and 2 bases at J, with 11 bases between. CDR3 amino acids: CSAQKGTNEKLFF. The DNA for the CDR3 is TGCAGCGCCCAAAAAGGCACTAATGAAAAACTGTTTTTT.

The chain has TRBV27 and TRBJ1-1, with D unclear. Germline lookup yields CDR1 MNHEY and CDR2 SMNVEV (reference sequence). V was cut by 3 bases and J by 3 bases, with 8 bases left in between. The CDR3 loop spans 13 amino acids. The CDR3 is CASSFKDYTEAFF. DNA for the CDR3: TGTGCCAGCAGTTTCAAGGATTACACTGAAGCTTTCTTT.

The chain has TRBV5-5 and TRBJ1-5, with D hard to call. From germline, CDR1 is SGHKS and CDR2 YYEKEE (reference sequence). This CDR3 has 12 amino acids. V lost 0 bases to trimming and J lost 9 bases, with 7 bases between them. CDR3 loop: CASSLGSGPQHF. The CDR3 bases are TGTGCCAGCAGCTTGGGGAGTGGGCCCCAGCATTTT.

The chain uses TRBV6-6 and TRBJ2-3; 8 bases match TRBD2. The germline V gene encodes CDR1 MNHNY and CDR2 SVGAGI (reference sequence). V shed 4 bases, J shed 7 bases, and the junction held 10 bases outside the gene matches. This CDR3 is built from 15 residues. CDR3 bases: TGTGCCAGCAGTTGGGGGACTAGGGAACTGAATACGCAGTATTTT. It is translated as CASSWGTRELNTQYF.

V gene TRBV30 combines with J gene TRBJ2-1; 14 nucleotides agree with TRBD2. This CDR3 spans 14 amino acids. The germline CDR1 and CDR2 sequences are GTSNPN and SVGIG (reference sequence). CDR3 region: CTGTSGSFYNEQFF. For the CDR3, the DNA is TGTACCGGGACTAGCGGGAGTTTCTACAATGAGCAGTTCTTC.

About this clone itself: Mismatch with germline at one junction end may stem from a read error. V gene TRBV7-9 combines with J gene TRBJ1-4; D unresolved. Germline V gives CDR1 SEHNR, CDR2 FQNEAQ (reference sequence). CDR3 size: 14 residues. This CDR3 is CASSIAAGNEKLFF. The CDR3 nucleotides are TGTGCCAGCAGCATAGCCGCCGGTAATGAAAAACTGTTTTTT.

This clone was detected only once. The chain carries TRBV11-2 and TRBJ1-1, with D perhaps TRBD1 (5 bases). The V and J ends lost 7 bases and 2 bases respectively, with 14 bases between them. This CDR3 is 14 amino acids long. In germline, CDR1 is SGHAT, CDR2 FQNNGV. CDR3 sequence reads: CASTNDRSNTEAFF. The CDR3 DNA follows: TGTGCCAGCACCAACGACAGATCAAACACTGAAGCTTTCTTT.

V is TRBV5-1 and J is TRBJ2-1, with 8 bases matching TRBD1. The germline CDR1 and CDR2 sequences are SGHRS and YFSETQ. CDR3 size: 15 residues. J lost 2 bases, V lost 2 bases, and 3 bases had no gene match. CDR3 residues: CASSFGQGTYNEQFF. CDR3 DNA: TGCGCCAGCAGCTTCGGACAGGGAACCTACAATGAGCAGTTCTTC.

V gene TRBV19 combines with J gene TRBJ1-5; a possible D gene is TRBD1 (5 bases). V gave up 6 bases and J gave up 7 bases, with 19 bases separating them. The CDR3 length is 15 residues. CDR1 LNHDA and CDR2 SQIVND come from the germline V gene (reference sequence). CDR3 residues: CASRISWGGGQPQHF. The CDR3 DNA sequence: TGTGCCAGTAGGATCTCGTGGGGGGGTGGCCAGCCCCAGCATTTT.

This clone was found once. This sequence joins TRBV14 and TRBJ2-5; D gene unclear. The V gene lost 4 bases and the J gene lost 0 bases, with 9 bases spanning the gap. CDR3 length: 14 amino acids. Germline V CDR1 and CDR2: SGHDN, FVKESK. The DNA of the CDR3 is TGTGCCAGCAGCCTGGCGGAGTACCAAGAGACCCAGTACTTC. Translation: CASSLAEYQETQYF. Full variable domain (outside the CDR3, taken from reference TRBV14 and TRBJ2-5): EAGVTQFPSHSVIEKGQTVTLRCDPISGHDNLYWYRRVMGKEIKFLLHFVKESKQDESGMPNNRFLAERTGGTYSTLKVQPAELEDSGVYFCASSLAEYQETQYFGPGTRLLVL.

Ten or more counts support this clone. The rearrangement joins TRBV2 to TRBJ2-1; no clear D gene. V dropped 2 bases and J dropped 8 bases, with 16 bases sitting between them. Germline CDR1 and CDR2: SNHLY and FYNNEI. The CDR3 runs to 15 residues. CDR3 in DNA: TGTGCCAGCAGTGAACAGAGCACGGCAAGGGATGAGCAGTTCTTC. As protein: CASSEQSTARDEQFF. Supplemented by reference TRBV2 and TRBJ2-1, the full variable domain reads EPEVTQTPSHQVTQMGQEVILRCVPISNHLYFYWYRQILGQKVEFLVSFYNNEISEKSEIFDDQFSVERPDGSNFTLKIRSTKLEDSAMYFCASSEQSTARDEQFFGPGTRLTVL.

J is TRBJ2-3 and V is TRBV6-2 or TRBV6-3, with 16 bases aligning to TRBD2. Germline-derived CDR1 and CDR2 are MNHEY and SVGEGT. The CDR3 has 16 residues. Trimming cost V 0 bases and J 11 bases; bases outside gene matches: 5. The CDR3 loop is CASSYSGLAGGPGQYF. The CDR3 coding sequence is TGTGCCAGCAGTTACTCGGGACTAGCGGGGGGGCCGGGGCAGTATTTT.

This chain links TRBV28 with TRBJ2-7, with 7 bases identical to TRBD1. The CDR3 is made up of 14 amino acids. Germline assignment: CDR1 MDHEN and CDR2 SYDVKM. The J segment lost 0 bases and the V segment lost 3 bases, leaving 2 bases of the junction unmatched. DNA for the CDR3: TGTGCCAGCAGTTTTGGGACAGACTCCTACGAGCAGTACTTC. This translates into CASSFGTDSYEQYF.

The genes are TRBV5-4 and TRBJ1-1; D perhaps matches TRBD1 (5 bases). V was trimmed by 3 bases and J by 1 base, leaving 7 bases between them. The CDR3 is 13 amino acids. Germline CDR1 and CDR2: SGHNT and YYREEE (reference sequence). The CDR3 is CASSSRENTEAFF. The DNA of the CDR3 is TGTGCCAGCAGCTCCAGGGAGAACACTGAAGCTTTCTTT.

The chain uses TRBV30 and TRBJ1-5, with D unresolved. CDR3 length: 12 residues. Germline V gene lookup returns CDR1 GTSNPN and CDR2 SVGIG (reference sequence). The V end was cut by 1 base, the J end by 7 bases, with 8 bases between. The CDR3 sequence: CAWSGDTQPQHF. In DNA form, the CDR3 reads TGTGCCTGGAGTGGAGATACACAGCCCCAGCATTTT. The full variable domain, rest sourced from reference TRBV30 and TRBJ1-5, is SQTIHQWPATLVQPVGSPLSLECTVEGTSNPNLYWYRQAAGRGLQLLFYSVGIGQISSEVPQNLSASRPQDRQFILSSKKLLLSDSGFYLCAWSGDTQPQHFGDGTRLSIL.

This chain links TRBV7-2 with TRBJ1-1; tentative D call: TRBD1 (5 bases). Germline loops: CDR1 SGHTA, CDR2 FQGNSA. The CDR3 runs to 13 residues. The germline V and J ends were trimmed by 7 bases and 3 bases, with 12 bases remaining between them. The CDR3 is CASNRPLDTEAFF. In DNA form, the CDR3 reads TGTGCCAGCAACAGGCCTTTGGACACTGAAGCTTTCTTT.

The J gene is TRBJ2-3, the V gene TRBV7-3; TRBD1 might be the D (5 bases). Looked up from germline, CDR1 is SGHTA and CDR2 is FQGTGA. This CDR3 has 14 residues. Deletions cut 2 bases from V and 1 base from J, with 7 bases between. CDR3 region: CASSLQGGTDTQYF. DNA for the CDR3: TGTGCCAGCAGCTTACAAGGGGGCACAGATACGCAGTATTTT.

The chain links TRBV6-6 to TRBJ1-1; D is perhaps TRBD1 (6 bases). Trimming took off 6 bases at V and 5 bases at J, with 13 bases between the two ends. Per the germline V gene, CDR1 is MNHNY and CDR2 is SVGAGI (reference sequence). This CDR3 contains 13 residues. As DNA, the CDR3 is TGTGCCAGCAGGAGGGGGGGAGGGACTGAAGCTTTCTTT. Protein product: CASRRGGGTEAFF.

V is TRBV19 and J is TRBJ2-1; 8 bases map to TRBD2. Germline V gives CDR1 LNHDA, CDR2 SQIVND (reference sequence). The V and J ends lost 1 base and 5 bases, in that order; junction bases with no gene match: 4. This CDR3 spans 15 amino acids. Here the CDR3 reads CASSIVRGGHNEQFF. Here the CDR3 DNA reads TGTGCCAGTAGTATAGTACGGGGGGGGCACAATGAGCAGTTCTTC.